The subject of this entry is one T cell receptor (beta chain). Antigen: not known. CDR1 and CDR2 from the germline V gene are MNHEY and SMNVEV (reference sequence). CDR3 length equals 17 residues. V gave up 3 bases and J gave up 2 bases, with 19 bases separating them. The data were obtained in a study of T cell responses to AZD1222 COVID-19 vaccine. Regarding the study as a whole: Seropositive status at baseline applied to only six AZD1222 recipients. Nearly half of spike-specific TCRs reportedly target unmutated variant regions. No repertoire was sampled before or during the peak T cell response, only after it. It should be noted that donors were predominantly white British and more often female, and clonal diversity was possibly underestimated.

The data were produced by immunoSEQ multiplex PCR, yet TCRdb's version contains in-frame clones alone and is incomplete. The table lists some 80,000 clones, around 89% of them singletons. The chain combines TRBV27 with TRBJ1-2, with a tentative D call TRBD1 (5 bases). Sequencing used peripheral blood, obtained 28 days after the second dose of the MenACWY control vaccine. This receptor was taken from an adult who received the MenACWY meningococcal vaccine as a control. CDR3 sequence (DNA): TGTGCCAGCAGTTTCTACAGTCAGGGTTTAAACAACTATGGCTACACCTTC. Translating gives CASSFYSQGLNNYGYTF.